This T cell receptor beta chain was profiled in a study of cytomegalovirus exposure and HLA in healthy donors. General study findings and limits: It was only CMV serostatus that was available as immune exposure information. A later analysis showed that HLA-associated TCR beta chains had undergone more clonal expansion than equally common others. About 87% or about 30% of the time was how often most TCR beta V segments were productive, according to an earlier analysis. Several of the most significant clusters appeared linked to common viral pathogens, based on a later analysis.

In regard to this clone: The antigen is unknown.

The germline V gene encodes CDR1 SGHRS and CDR2 YFSETQ. The V end lost 4 bases, the J end lost 8 bases, and 15 bases lay between the germline ends. The length of the CDR3 is 14 residues. PCR employed 60 Vbeta and 13 Jbeta primers. Repertoires were generated with immunoSEQ multiplex PCR, while TCRdb's copy carries only in-frame clones and drops some. The data show approximately 150,000 clones, approximately 83% seen once. The V gene is TRBV5-1, the J gene TRBJ1-4; D ambiguous. The sequencing sample was made of PBMCs. The source of this sequence is a woman in her thirties or forties in good health and CMV-seronegative. The CDR3 spells CASSPGSGGEKLFF. The DNA of the CDR3 is TGCGCCAGCAGCCCCGGGTCTGGAGGCGAAAAACTGTTTTTT.